These T cell receptor beta chains were read from a single sample in a study of spatial heterogeneity in lung cancer. Each CDR3 protein gets one entry after TCRdb re-called the 5' RACE reads with MiXCR. The sample has about 29,000 distinct CDR3 sequences, roughly 7.1% seen once; the top ten hold approximately 23%. Here the sequenced sample was lung tumor tissue, taken at surgery. These receptors originate from a male donor with early-stage non-small cell lung cancer. The CDR3 runs from the conserved cysteine through the conserved F or W. The D gene is left open where the match is weak.

v_call	d_call	j_call	cdr3_aa
TRBV5-1	TRBD1	TRBJ2-2	CASRSGTGNTGELFF
TRBV7-9	.	TRBJ1-2	CASSSVQGNYGYTF
TRBV29-1	TRBD1	TRBJ1-1	CSVQGQPNTEAFF
TRBV6-2/TRBV6-3	TRBD2	TRBJ2-3	CASSYPAFGGAASTDTQYF
TRBV7-7	TRBD2	TRBJ2-3	CASSLGLGGMNTQYF
TRBV6-5	.	TRBJ1-5	CASSYKLGNQPQHF
TRBV28	.	TRBJ1-2	CASSPTGANYGYTF
TRBV20-1	.	TRBJ2-1	CSPGSTSDNEQFF
TRBV20-1	.	TRBJ2-2	CSAIFGTSTGELFF
TRBV2	TRBD1	TRBJ1-6	CASSEEGAISNSPLHF
TRBV6-2/TRBV6-3	TRBD1	TRBJ1-1	CASSSRTGGTEAFF
TRBV20-1	TRBD1	TRBJ1-6	CSARVGGDRGGNSPLHF
TRBV28	TRBD1	TRBJ2-3	CASTPMGQPLDTQYF
TRBV20-1	TRBD2	TRBJ2-1	CSAYLAGLYNEQFF
TRBV7-2	.	TRBJ2-3	CASSLTRPDTQYF
TRBV10-3	.	TRBJ2-5	CAISEVMDGETQYF
TRBV6-2/TRBV6-3	.	TRBJ1-5	CASSDTSLDQPQHF
TRBV6-5	TRBD1	TRBJ1-5	CASSLTGGRDQPQHF
TRBV4-3	TRBD1	TRBJ1-3	CASSQLGTGDSGNTIYF
TRBV6-2/TRBV6-3	.	TRBJ2-5	CASSYGIAQYF
TRBV6-4	TRBD1	TRBJ2-1	CASSEWDRVNEQFF
TRBV10-3	.	TRBJ2-7	CAISEPNSGTYEQYF
TRBV20-1	.	TRBJ1-6	CSARIEANSPLHF
TRBV28	TRBD1	TRBJ1-5	CASSLGWRLQGYSNQPQHF
TRBV6-5	.	TRBJ2-7	CASGSYEQYF
TRBV6-6	.	TRBJ1-4	CASSYWLRLFF
TRBV5-1	.	TRBJ1-1	CASSLDFPGQTEAFF
TRBV7-6	.	TRBJ2-7	CASSLATAGLGYEQYF
TRBV5-1	TRBD1	TRBJ1-4	CASSLRQGTNEKLFF
TRBV28	.	TRBJ1-1	CASSLFVTEAFF
TRBV4-3	TRBD1	TRBJ1-2	CASSRATLGDSYGYTF
TRBV7-9	TRBD2	TRBJ2-3	CASSRLTSGVKKDTQYF
TRBV5-1	.	TRBJ1-2	CASRREEGADGYTF
TRBV28	.	TRBJ1-2	CASSRGQNYGYTF
TRBV9	.	TRBJ1-6	CASSPGSYNSPLHF
TRBV20-1	.	TRBJ1-3	CSASGARAYGNTIYF
TRBV28	TRBD1	TRBJ2-7	CASSSSGTGSYEQYF
TRBV19	TRBD1	TRBJ1-1	CASTPTGGTEAFF
TRBV6-2/TRBV6-3	TRBD1	TRBJ1-5	CASRIGGTSQPQHF
TRBV7-9	.	TRBJ2-1	CASSLSVGADNEQFF
TRBV27	.	TRBJ2-6	CASSAYSGANVLTF
TRBV12-3/TRBV12-4	TRBD1	TRBJ1-1	CASTLWRGTGANTEAFF
TRBV5-1	TRBD1	TRBJ2-1	CASSKGQGIYNEQFF
TRBV5-6	.	TRBJ2-3	CASKSRSVDTQYF
TRBV7-2	.	TRBJ1-1	CASSLDMNTEAFF
TRBV11-3	.	TRBJ1-1	CASSLGTATEAFF
TRBV20-1	.	TRBJ1-5	CSAKKGGGNQPQHF
TRBV7-9	TRBD2	TRBJ2-5	CASSDPSGKETQYF
TRBV12-3/TRBV12-4	.	TRBJ2-3	CASSQNTDTQYF